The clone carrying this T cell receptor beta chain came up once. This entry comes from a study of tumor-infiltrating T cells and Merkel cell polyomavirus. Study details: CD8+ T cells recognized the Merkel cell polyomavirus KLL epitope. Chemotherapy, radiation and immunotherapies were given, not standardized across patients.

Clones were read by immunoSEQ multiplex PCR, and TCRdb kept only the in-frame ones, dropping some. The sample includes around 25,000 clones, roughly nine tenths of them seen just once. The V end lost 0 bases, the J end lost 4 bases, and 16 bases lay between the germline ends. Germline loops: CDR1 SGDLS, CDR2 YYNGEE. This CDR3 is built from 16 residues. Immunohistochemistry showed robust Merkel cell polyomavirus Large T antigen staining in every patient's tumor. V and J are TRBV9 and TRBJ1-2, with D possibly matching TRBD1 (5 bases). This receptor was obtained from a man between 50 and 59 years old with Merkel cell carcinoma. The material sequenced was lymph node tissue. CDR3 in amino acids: CASSVALGGGRYGYTF. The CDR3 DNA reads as TGTGCCAGCAGCGTAGCCTTGGGGGGGGGACGCTATGGCTACACCTTC.